This T cell receptor beta chain was captured in a study of blood T cell repertoires in COVID-19. The wider study: Samples of COVID-19 (acute and convalescent) were obtained from the United States, Italy and Spain. Sources were T cells, B-cell-depleted T cells, or PBMCs; the material itself was cDNA or gDNA.

CDR3 size: 16 residues. The V gene end was trimmed by 2 bases and the J gene end by 3 bases; junction bases not matched to a gene: 3. Germline CDR1 reads MNHEY; CDR2 reads SVGEGT. Authors' processing steps: From reference gene primer amplification, estimates of nucleated cell counts were derived. Repertoires were generated with immunoSEQ multiplex PCR, while TCRdb's copy carries only in-frame clones and drops some. V, J and clone size are those of that table, while D and trimming were read from the DNA. The table lists around 160,000 clones, about 81% of them singletons. The specimen was peripheral blood. This chain connects TRBV6-2 or TRBV6-3 to TRBJ2-4; 11 bases are shared with TRBD1. The sequence derives from a human donor in a cohort sampled during active COVID-19. In DNA form, the CDR3 reads TGTGCCAGCAGTTACGGGACAGGGGGGGACAAAAACATTCAGTACTTC. It codes for CASSYGTGGDKNIQYF.